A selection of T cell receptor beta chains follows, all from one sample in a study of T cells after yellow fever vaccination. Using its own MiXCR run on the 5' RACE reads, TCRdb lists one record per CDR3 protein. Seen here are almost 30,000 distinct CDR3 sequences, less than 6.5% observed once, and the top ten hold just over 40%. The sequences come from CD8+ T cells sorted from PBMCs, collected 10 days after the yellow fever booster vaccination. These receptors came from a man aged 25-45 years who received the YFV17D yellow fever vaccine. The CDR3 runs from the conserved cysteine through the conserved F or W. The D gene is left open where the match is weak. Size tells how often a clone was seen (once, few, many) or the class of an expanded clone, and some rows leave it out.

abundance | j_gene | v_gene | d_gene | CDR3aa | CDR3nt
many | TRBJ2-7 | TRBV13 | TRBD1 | CASSPGTAQFGEQYF | TGTGCCAGCAGTCCCGGGACAGCCCAATTTGGGGAGCAGTACTTC
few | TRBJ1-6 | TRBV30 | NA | CAATGVRTSPLHF | TGTGCCGCGACTGGGGTTAGAACTTCACCCCTCCACTTT
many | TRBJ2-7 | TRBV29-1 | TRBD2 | CSVGGGASSYEQYF | TGCAGCGTTGGGGGGGGTGCAAGCTCCTACGAGCAGTACTTC
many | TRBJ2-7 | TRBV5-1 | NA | CASGPFGKGYEQYF | TGCGCCAGCGGCCCCTTCGGGAAGGGCTACGAGCAGTACTTC
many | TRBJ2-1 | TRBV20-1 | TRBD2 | CSAPPLGGEGNNEQFF | TGCAGTGCTCCGCCCCTGGGGGGGGAGGGCAACAATGAGCAGTTCTTC
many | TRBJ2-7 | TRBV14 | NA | CASSQAEGHEQYF | TGTGCCAGCAGCCAAGCGGAGGGCCACGAGCAGTACTTC
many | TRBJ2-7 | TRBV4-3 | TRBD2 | CASSQEEGLGYEQYF | TGCGCCAGCAGCCAAGAAGAGGGACTAGGCTACGAGCAGTACTTC
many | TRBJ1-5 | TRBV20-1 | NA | CSGAPRGSNQPQHF | TGCAGTGGCGCACCCAGGGGTAGCAATCAGCCCCAGCATTTT
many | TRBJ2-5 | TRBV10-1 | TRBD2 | CASSDVAGNPETQYF | TGCGCCAGCAGTGATGTAGCGGGGAACCCAGAGACCCAGTACTTC
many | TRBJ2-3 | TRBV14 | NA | CASSQEGRTGLTDTQYF | TGTGCCAGCAGCCAAGAAGGGAGAACGGGGCTCACAGATACGCAGTATTTT
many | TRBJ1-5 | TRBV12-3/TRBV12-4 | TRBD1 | CASSLTDRIGQPQHF | TGTGCCAGCAGTTTAACGGACAGGATCGGGCAGCCCCAGCATTTT
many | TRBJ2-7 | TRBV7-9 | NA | CASSLANGGDYEQYF | TGTGCCAGCAGCTTAGCAAACGGGGGCGATTACGAGCAGTACTTC
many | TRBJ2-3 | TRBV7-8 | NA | CASRPWERSNTDTQYF | TGTGCCAGCAGACCTTGGGAGCGGAGTAACACAGATACGCAGTATTTT
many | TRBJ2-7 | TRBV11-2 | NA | CASSVGRFYEQYF | TGTGCCAGCAGCGTGGGTCGCTTCTACGAGCAGTACTTC
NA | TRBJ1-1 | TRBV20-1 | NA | CSASAEIFGRAGSEPFF | TGCAGTGCTAGTGCCGAGATCTTCGGTCGGGCGGGGTCGGAGCCTTTCTTT
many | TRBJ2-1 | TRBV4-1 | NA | CASSQSQGEQFF | TGCGCCAGCAGCCAGAGCCAGGGTGAGCAGTTCTTC
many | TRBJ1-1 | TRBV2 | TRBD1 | CAIPGQEATEAFF | TGTGCCATTCCGGGACAGGAAGCCACTGAAGCTTTCTTT
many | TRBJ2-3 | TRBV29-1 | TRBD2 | CSVHDPSGTSTDTQYF | TGCAGCGTTCACGATCCTAGCGGTACTAGCACAGATACGCAGTATTTT
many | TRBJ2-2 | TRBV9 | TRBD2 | CATPGGERNTGELFF | TGTGCCACCCCTGGGGGGGAAAGGAACACCGGGGAGCTGTTTTTT
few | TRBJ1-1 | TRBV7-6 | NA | CASSLGQSNTEAFF | TGTGCCAGCAGCTTAGGGCAGTCGAACACTGAAGCTTTCTTT
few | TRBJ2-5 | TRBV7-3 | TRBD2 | CASSPTGGVQETQYF | TGTGCCAGCAGCCCCACGGGAGGGGTCCAAGAGACCCAGTACTTC
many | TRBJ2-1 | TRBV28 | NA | CASDAASYNEQFF | TGTGCCAGCGACGCGGCCTCCTACAATGAGCAGTTCTTC
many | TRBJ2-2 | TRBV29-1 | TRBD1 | CSATGALEGELFF | TGCAGCGCAACAGGGGCTCTTGAGGGGGAGCTGTTTTTT
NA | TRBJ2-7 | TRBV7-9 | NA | CASTHPGYEQYF | TGTGCCAGCACCCATCCCGGCTACGAGCAGTACTTC
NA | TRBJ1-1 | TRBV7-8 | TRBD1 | CASSPGGRNTEAFF | TGTGCCAGCAGCCCAGGGGGGCGGAACACTGAAGCTTTCTTT
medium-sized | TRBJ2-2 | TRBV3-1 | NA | CASSQGNSYTGELFF | TGTGCCAGCAGCCAAGGCAACAGCTACACCGGGGAGCTGTTTTTT
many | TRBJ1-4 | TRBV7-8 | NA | CASSLAGATNEKLFF | TGTGCCAGCAGCTTAGCTGGGGCAACTAATGAAAAACTGTTTTTT
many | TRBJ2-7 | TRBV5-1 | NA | CASSLTGPYEQYF | TGCGCCAGCAGCCTCACCGGGCCCTACGAGCAGTACTTC
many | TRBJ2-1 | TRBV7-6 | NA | CASSPAALADSSSYNEQFF | TGTGCCAGCAGCCCCGCCGCGCTAGCAGACTCGAGCTCCTACAATGAGCAGTTCTTC
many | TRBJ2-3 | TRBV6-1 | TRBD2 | CASSEEVSAGGSDTQYF | TGTGCCAGCAGTGAAGAGGTATCAGCGGGAGGGTCAGATACGCAGTATTTT
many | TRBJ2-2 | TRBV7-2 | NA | CASSLSPGELFF | TGTGCCAGCAGCTTATCGCCCGGGGAGCTGTTTTTT
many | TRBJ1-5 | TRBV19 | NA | CASSNLWTANSNQPQHF | TGTGCCAGTAGTAATTTGTGGACAGCTAATAGCAATCAGCCCCAGCATTTT